This TCR beta chain was captured in a study of blood T cells in healthy people across ages. Regarding this clonotype: Its antigen is unidentified.

Germline trimming cut 6 bases from V and 4 bases from J; bases unmatched to any gene: 8. This CDR3 has 14 residues. CDR1 MNHEY and CDR2 SVGEGT come from the germline V gene. Then a second PCR, running about 6 to 12 cycles, was carried out with a sample-barcoded 5' primer and a J-beta primer mix. TCRdb called the 5' RACE reads again in MiXCR, with one record for every CDR3 protein. The sample lists 1.5 million or so distinct CDR3 sequences; about 43% were seen once. Study-wide points: A strong correlation was found between TCR beta diversity and the percentage of naive T cells.

The chain carries TRBV6-2 or TRBV6-3 and TRBJ1-2; 7 bases match TRBD1. Source material: blood. The origin of this receptor is a woman under 30 in good health. The CDR3 loop is CASSRDRAGYGYTF. CDR3 bases: TGTGCCAGCAGCCGAGACAGGGCCGGCTATGGCTACACCTTC.